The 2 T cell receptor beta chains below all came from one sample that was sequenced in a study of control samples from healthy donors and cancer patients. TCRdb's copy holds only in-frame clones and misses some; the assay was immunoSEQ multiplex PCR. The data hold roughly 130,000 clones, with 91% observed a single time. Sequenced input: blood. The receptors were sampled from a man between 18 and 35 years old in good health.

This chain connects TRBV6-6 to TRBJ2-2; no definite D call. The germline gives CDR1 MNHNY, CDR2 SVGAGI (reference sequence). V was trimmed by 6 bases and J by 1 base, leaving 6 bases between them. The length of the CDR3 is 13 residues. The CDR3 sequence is CASREQNTGELFF. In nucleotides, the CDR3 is TGTGCCAGCAGAGAACAGAACACCGGGGAGCTGTTTTTT.

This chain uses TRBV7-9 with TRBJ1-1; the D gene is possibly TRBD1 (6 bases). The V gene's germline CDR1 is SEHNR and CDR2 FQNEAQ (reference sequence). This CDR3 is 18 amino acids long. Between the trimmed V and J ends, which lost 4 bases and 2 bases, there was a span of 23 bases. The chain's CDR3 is CASSSRLLMGGRNTEAFF. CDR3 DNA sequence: TGTGCCAGCAGCTCGCGACTCTTAATGGGGGGCCGAAACACTGAAGCTTTCTTT.